Included here is one T cell receptor beta chain sequence, with context. Its antigen is undetermined. The sample comes from a study of T cell responses to AZD1222 COVID-19 vaccine. Broader study findings: Receipt of two AZD1222 doses was followed by a rise in Spike-specific TCR breadth and depth. The study reported that nearly half of spike-specific TCRs target unmutated variant regions. Baseline serology detected seropositivity in only six or seven AZD1222 recipients.

Only in-frame clones appear in the TCRdb table, and some are missing; sequencing was by immunoSEQ multiplex PCR. The sample has approximately 130,000 clones; 85% are singletons. CDR3 length: 19 amino acids. Germline V gives CDR1 KGHSH, CDR2 LQKENI. Trimming cost V 3 bases and J 6 bases; bases outside gene matches: 14. This chain uses TRBV18 with TRBJ2-1; 13 nucleotides align to TRBD2. Specimen: peripheral blood, collected 28 days after the second dose of the MenACWY control vaccine. The receptor's source is an adult who received the MenACWY meningococcal vaccine as a control. CDR3 coding DNA: TGTGCCAGCTCACCGCCCGGGACTAGCGGGATAAAGGTGGGCAATGAGCAGTTCTTC. It yields the protein CASSPPGTSGIKVGNEQFF.